The T cell receptor (beta chain) under discussion was sequenced for a study of blood T cell repertoires in COVID-19. Study at large: T cells, B-cell-depleted T cells, or PBMCs provided the cDNA or gDNA that served as material.

Participants were placed into cohorts based on the clinical history they reported. This clone was detected once. Profiled with immunoSEQ multiplex PCR; TCRdb holds only in-frame clones, not every one. The data hold fewer than 450,000 clones, with roughly 88% observed a single time. Sequencing was carried out using PBMCs or T cells enriched from blood (not recorded which). The source of this sequence is a young man who had recovered from COVID-19.

CDR3 loop: CASSGRGTEAFF. DNA for the CDR3: TGTGCCAGTAGTGGAAGAGGGACTGAAGCTTTCTTT. This rearrangement joins TRBV19 to TRBJ1-1; D gene unclear. The CDR3 covers 12 residues. V was pared by 5 bases and J by 5 bases, with 9 bases between. The germline gives CDR1 LNHDA, CDR2 SQIVND (reference sequence).